Following are 17 T cell receptor beta chains from one sample sequenced in a study of beta chain features in type 1 diabetes. Sequenced material consisted of expressed TCRB transcripts (all of the isolated RNA was reverse transcribed). Clones were sequenced by immunoSEQ multiplex PCR, and TCRdb holds only the in-frame ones, with some missing. The sample includes roughly 300,000 clones, 6.5% to 10% of them seen just once. The sample was central memory CD4+ T cells from blood. These receptors all stem from a woman aged 18-29 years in good health.

This clone appeared a few times. Additional DNA sequences in this sample encode the identical CDR3. This rearrangement joins TRBV11-2 to TRBJ2-1; TRBD1 matches at 8 bases. CDR1 SGHAT and CDR2 FQNNGV come from the germline V gene. The CDR3 extends over 15 amino acids. Trimming removed 2 bases from V and 4 bases from J; junction bases left unmatched: 4. The CDR3 sequence: CASSLQGAGYNEQFF. The DNA of the CDR3 is TGTGCCAGCAGCTTACAGGGGGCTGGTTACAATGAGCAGTTCTTC.

This clone was seen only a few times. This chain links TRBV12-2 with TRBJ2-7. TRBV12-2 is termed a pseudogene. This CDR3 has 16 amino acids. CDR3 in amino acids: CASRLVLWDGPMEQYF. The DNA for the CDR3 is TGTGCAAGTCGCTTAGTGTTGTGGGACGGACCCATGGAGCAGTACTTC.

A few counts support this clone. The rearrangement joins TRBV6-5 to TRBJ2-1; 15 bases are shared with TRBD2. This CDR3 has 16 amino acids. Germline assignment: CDR1 MNHEY and CDR2 SVGAGI. V trimming: 2 bases; J trimming: 6 bases; junction bases outside the gene matches: 2. The CDR3 loop is CASSYGLAGGSNEQFF. CDR3 in DNA: TGTGCCAGCAGTTACGGACTAGCGGGAGGGAGCAATGAGCAGTTCTTC.

This chain uses TRBV7-2 with TRBJ1-2, with unresolved D. Trimming removed 5 bases from V and 2 bases from J, with 9 bases in between. This CDR3 contains 13 residues. Germline values: CDR1 SGHTA, CDR2 FQGNSA. CDR3 nucleotide sequence: TGTGCCAGCAGCCCGGACCCGAACTATGGCTACACCTTC. Translated: CASSPDPNYGYTF.

The V gene is TRBV5-4, the J gene TRBJ2-5; the D call may be TRBD1 or TRBD2 (5 bases each). CDR3 size: 20 residues. V was trimmed by 2 bases and J by 4 bases, leaving 30 bases between them. Germline CDR1 reads SGHNT; CDR2 reads YYREEE (reference sequence). The CDR3 sequence is CASSLLVVTLQGPPRETQYF. DNA of the CDR3: TGTGCCAGCAGCTTATTAGTAGTGACCCTGCAGGGACCGCCCCGAGAGACCCAGTACTTC. Drawing the rest from reference TRBV5-4 and TRBJ2-5, the complete variable domain is ETGVTQSPTHLIKTRGQQVTLRCSSQSGHNTVSWYQQALGQGPQFIFQYYREEENGRGNFPPRFSGLQFPNYSSELNVNALELDDSALYLCASSLLVVTLQGPPRETQYFGPGTRLLVL.

Many counts were recorded for this clone. The chain joins TRBV5-1 to TRBJ2-1, with a possible D match to TRBD2 (7 bases). Looked up from germline, CDR1 is SGHRS and CDR2 is YFSETQ. V was shortened by 2 bases and J by 9 bases, with 18 bases between the two germline ends. The CDR3 runs to 15 residues. In DNA, the CDR3 is TGCGCCAGCAGCTTTGCCCTCGGGGGGCAACGTGAGCAGTTCTTC. Residues: CASSFALGGQREQFF.

This clone came up many times. This chain connects TRBV5-6 to TRBJ2-3; 11 nucleotides align to TRBD2. V shed 4 bases and J 3 bases; nucleotides not matched to a gene: 1. The CDR3 runs to 14 residues. In germline, CDR1 is SGHDT, CDR2 YYEEEE. CDR3 residues: CASSLAGGTDTQYF. CDR3 DNA: TGTGCCAGCAGCCTAGCGGGAGGTACAGATACGCAGTATTTT.

This clone was detected ten times or more. This chain uses TRBV28 with TRBJ2-1; TRBD2 agrees at 8 bases. CDR1 and CDR2 from the germline V gene are MDHEN and SYDVKM. The CDR3 consists of 17 residues. The junction had 12 bases not matched to a gene; V was cut back by 6 bases and J by 2 bases. This CDR3 is CASRHRGGGTAYNEQFF. The CDR3 DNA is TGTGCCAGCAGACATAGGGGCGGGGGGACCGCCTACAATGAGCAGTTCTTC.

This clone was counted between two and nine times. The junction shows a germline mismatch at one end, possibly a read error. The chain uses TRBV4-3 and TRBJ2-3; 11 bases are shared with TRBD2. CDR1 and CDR2 from the germline V gene are LGHNA and YSLEER. This CDR3 is 20 amino acids long. The CDR3 nucleotides read TGCGCCAGCAGCCAAGAGGGGGGTACCGGGACTAGCGGCCCCACAAATACGCAGTATTTT. Amino acid sequence: CASSQEGGTGTSGPTNTQYF.

This clone was counted a few times. This rearrangement joins TRBV7-6 to TRBJ2-3; D not certain. Per the germline V gene, CDR1 is SGHVS and CDR2 is FNYEAQ. The CDR3 runs 12 residues. Trimming left V 1 base short and J 10 bases short, with 9 bases between. The CDR3 protein is CASSLELVAQYF. The CDR3 DNA reads as TGTGCCAGCAGCTTAGAACTGGTAGCGCAGTATTTT.

This chain links TRBV19 with TRBJ1-1; TRBD1 agrees at 7 bases. V shed 10 bases and J 9 bases; nucleotides not matched to a gene: 17. In germline, CDR1 is LNHDA, CDR2 SQIVND (reference sequence). CDR3 length equals 14 residues. The CDR3 nucleotides are TGTGCCACTCAGAGCCTCGGAGACAGGGAGAAAGCTTTCTTT. It yields the protein CATQSLGDREKAFF.

This clone was counted a few times. The chain joins TRBV6-5 to TRBJ2-1; D may correspond to TRBD1 or TRBD2 (5 bases each). V was trimmed by 6 bases and J by 4 bases, leaving 16 bases between them. This CDR3 is built from 15 residues. Germline V gene lookup returns CDR1 MNHEY and CDR2 SVGAGI. CDR3 sequence reads: CASSLTGTHYNEQFF. The CDR3 DNA is TGTGCCAGCAGCCTTACCGGGACGCATTACAATGAGCAGTTCTTC.

In this sample, this clone turned up a few times. The gene calls are TRBV18 and TRBJ2-1, with TRBD2 identical over 11 bases. CDR3 length equals 17 residues. CDR1 and CDR2 (germline): KGHSH, LQKENI. V was clipped by 2 bases and J by 4 bases; unmatched bases: 7. Here the CDR3 reads CASSPIQLAGVYNEQFF. The CDR3 DNA reads TGTGCCAGCTCACCAATCCAACTAGCGGGAGTATACAATGAGCAGTTCTTC.

There are many counts of this clone. V is TRBV11-2 and J is TRBJ2-7; TRBD1 aligns across 9 bases. From germline, CDR1 is SGHAT and CDR2 FQNNGV. The J segment lost 3 bases and the V segment lost 5 bases, leaving 8 bases of the junction unmatched. The CDR3 sequence is 15 residues long. CDR3 sequence reads: CASSLGTGPGYEQYF. The CDR3 DNA reads TGTGCCAGCAGCCTTGGGACAGGGCCCGGCTACGAGCAGTACTTC.

At least ten counts were recorded for this clone. The rearrangement uses TRBV28 and TRBJ2-2, with D uncertain. Per germline, CDR1 MDHEN and CDR2 SYDVKM. The V and J ends lost 3 bases and 6 bases respectively, with 11 bases between them. The CDR3 has 14 amino acids. The CDR3 is CASSLGTESGELFF. DNA of the CDR3: TGTGCCAGCAGTTTGGGTACAGAATCCGGGGAGCTGTTTTTT.

This chain connects TRBV6-5 to TRBJ2-1, with D perhaps TRBD1 or TRBD2 (6 bases each). V was trimmed by 5 bases and J by 7 bases, leaving 18 bases between them. The CDR3 extends over 15 amino acids. Germline CDR1 is MNHEY and CDR2 is SVGAGI. The CDR3 sequence: CASSPYGGGRNEQFF. The CDR3 DNA sequence: TGTGCCAGCAGTCCGTACGGGGGCGGGCGGAATGAGCAGTTCTTC.

In DNA, the CDR3 is TGTGCCATCAAGATTAGGGAAGACCCCTACAATGAGCAGTTCTTC. As protein: CAIKIREDPYNEQFF. The chain uses TRBV10-3 and TRBJ2-1; no clear D gene. This CDR3 is built from 15 residues. Germline V gene sequence: CDR1 ENHRY, CDR2 SYGVKD. Deletions cut 7 bases from V and 2 bases from J, with 15 bases between.